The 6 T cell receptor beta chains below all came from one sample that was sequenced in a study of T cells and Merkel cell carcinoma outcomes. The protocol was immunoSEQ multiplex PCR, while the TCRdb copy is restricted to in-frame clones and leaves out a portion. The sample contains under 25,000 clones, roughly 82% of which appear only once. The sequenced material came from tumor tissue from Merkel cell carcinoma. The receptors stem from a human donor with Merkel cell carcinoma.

CDR3 loop: CASSEVDFRGTDTQYF. The CDR3 bases are TGTGCCAGCAGTGAAGTAGATTTCAGGGGCACAGATACGCAGTATTTT. The rearrangement joins TRBV6-1 to TRBJ2-3; D may be TRBD1 (5 bases). V was pared by 1 base and J by 1 base, with 12 bases between. This CDR3 has 16 amino acids. Germline CDR1 reads MNHNS; CDR2 reads SASEGT.

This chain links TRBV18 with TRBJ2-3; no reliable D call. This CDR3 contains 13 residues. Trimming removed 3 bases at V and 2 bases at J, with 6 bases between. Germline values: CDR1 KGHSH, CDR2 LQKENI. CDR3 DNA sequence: TGTGCCAGCTCACCGATCTACACAGATACGCAGTATTTT. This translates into CASSPIYTDTQYF.

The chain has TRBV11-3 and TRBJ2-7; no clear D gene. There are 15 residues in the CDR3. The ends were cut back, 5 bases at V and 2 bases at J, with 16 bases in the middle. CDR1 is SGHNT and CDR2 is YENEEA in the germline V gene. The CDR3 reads CASSPSLGSPYEQYF. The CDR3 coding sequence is TGTGCCAGCAGCCCCAGTCTCGGGTCTCCCTACGAGCAGTACTTC.

Written as DNA, the CDR3 is TGTGCCAGCAGCGAGGACGGAGGGGGGCTCACCGGGGAGCTGTTTTTT. It specifies CASSEDGGGLTGELFF. J is TRBJ2-2 and V is TRBV9, with D perhaps given as TRBD1 or TRBD2 (6 bases each). Between the trimmed V and J ends, which lost 3 bases and 4 bases, there was a span of 16 bases. CDR1 is SGDLS and CDR2 is YYNGEE in the germline V gene. The CDR3 covers 16 residues.

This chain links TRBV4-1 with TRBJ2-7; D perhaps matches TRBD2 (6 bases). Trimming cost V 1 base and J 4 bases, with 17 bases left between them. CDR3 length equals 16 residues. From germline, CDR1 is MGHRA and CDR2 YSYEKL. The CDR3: CASSQVMGGGNYEQYF. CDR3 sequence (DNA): TGCGCCAGCAGCCAAGTCATGGGAGGAGGAAATTACGAGCAGTACTTC.

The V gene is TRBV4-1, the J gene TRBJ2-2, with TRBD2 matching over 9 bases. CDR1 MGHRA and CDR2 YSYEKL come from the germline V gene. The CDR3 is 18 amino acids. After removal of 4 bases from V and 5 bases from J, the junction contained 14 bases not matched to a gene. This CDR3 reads CASSPARSGSWRTGELFF. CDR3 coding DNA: TGCGCCAGCAGCCCCGCACGTAGCGGGAGTTGGAGGACCGGGGAGCTGTTTTTT.